The 23 T cell receptor beta chains listed next were all sequenced from one sample in a study of blood T cell repertoires in COVID-19. Sequencing used immunoSEQ multiplex PCR; TCRdb keeps in-frame clones, though not all of them. The profile covers some 100,000 clones, with 65% to 80% appearing a single time and roughly 6.2% taken by the ten largest. Sequenced: peripheral blood. All receptors come from a man in his sixties or seventies with acute or convalescent COVID-19.

The V gene is TRBV2, the J gene TRBJ1-2; 10 nucleotides align to TRBD1. This CDR3 spans 16 amino acids. Germline V lookup: CDR1 SNHLY, CDR2 FYNNEI. V lost 2 bases, J lost 4 bases, and 7 bases stayed unmatched. This CDR3 reads CASSEQGTGEGYGYTF. The DNA of the CDR3 is TGTGCCAGCAGTGAACAAGGGACAGGGGAAGGCTATGGCTACACCTTC.

The chain has TRBV6-5 and TRBJ2-7; TRBD1 aligns across 7 bases. CDR3 length: 15 amino acids. CDR1 is MNHEY, CDR2 SVGAGI, per germline. Trimming took 2 bases from V and 5 from J; bases not matched to a gene: 9. As DNA, the CDR3 is TGTGCCAGCAGTTACCGAGAGGGGGCGATCGACGAGCAGTACTTC. Translated, it gives CASSYREGAIDEQYF.

This clone was picked up one time. The rearrangement links TRBV5-6 to TRBJ2-1, with TRBD2 matching 10 bases. The trim removed 0 bases at V and 6 bases at J, leaving 9 bases unmatched. The CDR3 runs 17 residues. Germline V CDR1 and CDR2: SGHDT, YYEEEE. The CDR3 is CASSLGALAGVSNEQFF. CDR3 nucleotides: TGTGCCAGCAGCTTGGGGGCGCTAGCGGGAGTATCCAATGAGCAGTTCTTC.

The chain is built from TRBV24-1 and TRBJ1-1, with D possibly matching TRBD1 (5 bases). This CDR3 has 12 amino acids. Per germline, CDR1 KGHDR and CDR2 SFDVKD. Between the trimmed V and J ends, which lost 12 bases and 10 bases, there was a span of 20 bases. CDR3 in amino acids: CASIGGGGRAFF. For the CDR3, the DNA is TGTGCCTCGATCGGAGGCGGGGGTCGAGCTTTCTTT.

The gene calls are TRBV19 and TRBJ2-7; maybe TRBD1 (5 bases). From germline, CDR1 is LNHDA and CDR2 SQIVND (reference sequence). V gave up 3 bases and J gave up 2 bases, with 8 bases separating them. The CDR3 loop spans 13 amino acids. The CDR3 nucleotides read TGTGCCAGTAGTATCCTGGACACCTACGAGCAGTACTTC. It encodes CASSILDTYEQYF.

This rearrangement joins TRBV6-6 to TRBJ2-7; D may be TRBD2 (6 bases). Trimming took 6 bases from V and 6 from J, leaving 12 bases between them. Germline V gives CDR1 MNHNY, CDR2 SVGAGI (reference sequence). The CDR3 has 12 residues. The DNA of the CDR3 is TGTGCCAGCAGGTCCCCCGGGGGCGAGCAGTACTTC. This codes for CASRSPGGEQYF.

This rearrangement joins TRBV11-1 to TRBJ2-1; 7 nucleotides line up with TRBD2. The V segment lost 1 base and the J segment 6 bases; nucleotides outside the gene matches: 3. Germline V gene data show CDR1 as SGHAT and CDR2 as FQDESV (reference sequence). The CDR3 is 14 residues long. CDR3 in DNA: TGTGCCAGCAGCTTAGGACTAGCTGGCAATGAGCAGTTCTTC. This translates into CASSLGLAGNEQFF.

V is TRBV6-5 and J is TRBJ1-6; D is unclear. This CDR3 spans 13 amino acids. V lost 2 bases to trimming and J lost 7 bases, with 6 bases between them. Looked up from germline, CDR1 is MNHEY and CDR2 is SVGAGI. In nucleotides, the CDR3 is TGTGCCAGCAGTTACACTAGGAATTCACCCCTCCACTTT. Protein product: CASSYTRNSPLHF.

The rearrangement joins TRBV9 to TRBJ2-5; 7 bases line up with TRBD2. The V segment lost 2 bases and the J segment 1 base; nucleotides outside the gene matches: 8. The length of the CDR3 is 16 residues. Germline values: CDR1 SGDLS, CDR2 YYNGEE. CDR3 nucleotides: TGTGCCAGCAGCGTGGACCTAACTAGCGCCCAAGAGACCCAGTACTTC. Translating gives CASSVDLTSAQETQYF.

This chain joins TRBV2 and TRBJ1-4; no definite D call. The CDR3 is made up of 16 amino acids. Germline CDR1 reads SNHLY; CDR2 reads FYNNEI. V gave up 4 bases and J gave up 7 bases, with 19 bases separating them. CDR3 region: CASSGHWLLSGEKLFF. CDR3 nucleotide sequence: TGTGCCAGCAGTGGTCATTGGTTACTTTCAGGTGAAAAACTGTTTTTT.

This clone was seen a few times. CDR3 sequence (DNA): TGTGCCAGCAGCCCGGGACTAGCGGGCACAGATACGCAGTATTTT. Protein product: CASSPGLAGTDTQYF. V is TRBV5-4 and J is TRBJ2-3, with 11 bases lining up with TRBD2. Per germline, CDR1 SGHNT and CDR2 YYREEE (reference sequence). This CDR3 has 15 amino acids. J lost 1 base, V lost 4 bases, and 2 bases had no gene match.

The chain has TRBV27 and TRBJ1-1, with 9 bases matching TRBD1. J lost 5 bases, V lost 4 bases, and 5 bases had no gene match. This CDR3 spans 14 amino acids. Germline V CDR1 and CDR2: MNHEY, SMNVEV (reference sequence). The CDR3 spells CASSSQTGGTEAFF. As DNA, the CDR3 is TGTGCCAGCAGTTCCCAGACAGGGGGTACTGAAGCTTTCTTT.

The rearrangement joins TRBV27 to TRBJ2-3; 9 bases fit TRBD2. The CDR3 runs 16 residues. The V and J ends lost 3 bases and 2 bases, in that order; junction bases with no gene match: 6. Germline CDR1 is MNHEY and CDR2 is SMNVEV (reference sequence). CDR3 DNA sequence: TGTGCCAGCAGTTTGTTACTAGCGGGCTACACAGATACGCAGTATTTT. Encoded protein: CASSLLLAGYTDTQYF.

The chain is built from TRBV4-3 and TRBJ2-7, with D maybe TRBD2 (6 bases). Germline V gene lookup returns CDR1 LGHNA and CDR2 YSLEER. V lost 0 bases and J lost 3, with 9 bases in between. The CDR3 has 14 residues. The CDR3 reads CASSQERDIYEQYF. In nucleotides, the CDR3 is TGCGCCAGCAGCCAAGAGCGGGATATCTACGAGCAGTACTTC.

V usage is TRBV2 and J usage is TRBJ1-2; 7 nucleotides line up with TRBD1. The germline V gene encodes CDR1 SNHLY and CDR2 FYNNEI. There are 14 residues in the CDR3. V dropped 7 bases and J dropped 5; count of bases not matched to a gene: 10. Here the CDR3 DNA reads TGTGCCAGCAAGCCGGGACAGAGACAGTATGGCTACACCTTC. Translation: CASKPGQRQYGYTF.

The rearrangement uses TRBV5-4 and TRBJ1-5; 8 nucleotides align to TRBD1. V gave up 4 bases and J gave up 3 bases; unmatched junction bases: 12. Germline CDR1 reads SGHNT; CDR2 reads YYREEE (reference sequence). The CDR3 is 17 residues long. For the CDR3, the DNA is TGTGCCAGCAGCGTCACAGGGTCAGGGGGCGTCAATCAGCCCCAGCATTTT. Protein sequence: CASSVTGSGGVNQPQHF.

The chain recombines TRBV11-2 with TRBJ1-3, with D perhaps TRBD1 (5 bases). Germline lookup yields CDR1 SGHAT and CDR2 FQNNGV. Trimming pared 4 bases from V and 0 bases from J, leaving 16 bases between. The CDR3 consists of 17 residues. As DNA, the CDR3 is TGTGCCAGCAGCTCTAATCGTGGACACTTCTCTGGAAACACCATATATTTT. Translation: CASSSNRGHFSGNTIYF.

The chain couples TRBV2 to TRBJ2-2, with D perhaps TRBD2 (5 bases). The germline V gene encodes CDR1 SNHLY and CDR2 FYNNEI. The length of the CDR3 is 16 residues. V shed 0 bases and J shed 8 bases, with 16 bases lying between them. CDR3 residues: CASSEALMGSGGELFF. The CDR3 DNA reads as TGTGCCAGCAGTGAAGCGCTCATGGGGAGCGGAGGGGAGCTGTTTTTT.

The rearrangement joins TRBV27 to TRBJ1-1; a weak D match, TRBD1 (6 bases). V was cut by 3 bases and J by 1 base, with 9 bases left in between. The CDR3 totals 14 residues. Germline loops: CDR1 MNHEY, CDR2 SMNVEV (reference sequence). This CDR3 reads CASSLGAGNTEAFF. The CDR3 DNA follows: TGTGCCAGCAGTTTGGGGGCTGGGAACACTGAAGCTTTCTTT.

This clone appeared a few times. This chain uses TRBV4-1 with TRBJ2-3; tentatively, D is TRBD1 (6 bases). Germline CDR1 MGHRA, CDR2 YSYEKL. The V end lost 1 base, the J end lost 3 bases, and 14 bases lay between the germline ends. This CDR3 has 16 amino acids. The CDR3 loop is CASSQVGTSGTDTQYF. The CDR3 coding sequence is TGCGCCAGCAGCCAAGTCGGGACAAGCGGTACAGATACGCAGTATTTT.

This clone was detected a few times. V and J are TRBV5-1 and TRBJ1-1, with D perhaps matching TRBD1 (5 bases). V was pared by 0 bases and J by 6 bases, with 15 bases between. The germline CDR1 and CDR2 sequences are SGHRS and YFSETQ. The CDR3 loop spans 15 amino acids. The CDR3 nucleotides read TGCGCCAGCAGCTTGGCCCTGGGGGGGGGTGCTGAAGCTTTCTTT. Protein product: CASSLALGGGAEAFF. The variable domain in full, completed from reference TRBV5-1 and TRBJ1-1, reads KAGVTQTPRYLIKTRGQQVTLSCSPISGHRSVSWYQQTPGQGLQFLFEYFSETQRNKGNFPGRFSGRQFSNSRSEMNVSTLELGDSALYLCASSLALGGGAEAFFGQGTRLTVV.

This clone has only a few counts. The chain is built from TRBV19 and TRBJ1-6; TRBD1 agrees at 8 bases. The V and J ends lost 3 bases and 9 bases, in that order; junction bases with no gene match: 10. Germline assignment: CDR1 LNHDA and CDR2 SQIVND (reference sequence). There are 16 residues in the CDR3. The CDR3 loop reads CASSMRGQGSVSPLHF. CDR3 DNA: TGTGCCAGTAGTATGCGCGGACAGGGAAGCGTTTCACCCCTCCACTTT.

This clone showed up just once. CDR3 nucleotides: TGTGCCAGTAGTAGAAACACAGGGATGAACACTGAAGCTTTCTTT. This sequence encodes CASSRNTGMNTEAFF. The chain employs TRBV19 and TRBJ1-1; perhaps TRBD1 as D (6 bases). The V end lost 4 bases, the J end lost 0 bases, and 12 bases lay between the germline ends. Germline lookup yields CDR1 LNHDA and CDR2 SQIVND (reference sequence). The CDR3 sequence is 15 residues long.